Sequencing of this TCR beta chain was carried out in a study of blood T cell repertoires in COVID-19. CDR3 length equals 12 residues. Losses at the gene ends were 4 bases for V and 9 bases for J; bases not matched to a gene: 5. CDR1 and CDR2 from the germline V gene are LGHDT and YNNKEL (reference sequence). In the study's own analysis: Researchers report that nucleated cell counts were estimated from reference gene primer amplification. Sequenced by immunoSEQ multiplex PCR; TCRdb stores in-frame clones only, minus some. That table gives V, J and clone size, and the DNA gave D and trimming. Among 150,000 or so clones, roughly 84% were seen once, and the ten largest hold over 10%.

J is TRBJ1-2 and V is TRBV3-1 (or the pseudogene TRBV3-2); 7 nucleotides match TRBD1. Sequencing used peripheral blood. This receptor was obtained from a woman in her sixties with COVID-19, enrolled during active disease. The CDR3, as DNA: TGTGCCAGCAGCCTGCCGGGACAGAGCTACACCTTC. Its translation: CASSLPGQSYTF.